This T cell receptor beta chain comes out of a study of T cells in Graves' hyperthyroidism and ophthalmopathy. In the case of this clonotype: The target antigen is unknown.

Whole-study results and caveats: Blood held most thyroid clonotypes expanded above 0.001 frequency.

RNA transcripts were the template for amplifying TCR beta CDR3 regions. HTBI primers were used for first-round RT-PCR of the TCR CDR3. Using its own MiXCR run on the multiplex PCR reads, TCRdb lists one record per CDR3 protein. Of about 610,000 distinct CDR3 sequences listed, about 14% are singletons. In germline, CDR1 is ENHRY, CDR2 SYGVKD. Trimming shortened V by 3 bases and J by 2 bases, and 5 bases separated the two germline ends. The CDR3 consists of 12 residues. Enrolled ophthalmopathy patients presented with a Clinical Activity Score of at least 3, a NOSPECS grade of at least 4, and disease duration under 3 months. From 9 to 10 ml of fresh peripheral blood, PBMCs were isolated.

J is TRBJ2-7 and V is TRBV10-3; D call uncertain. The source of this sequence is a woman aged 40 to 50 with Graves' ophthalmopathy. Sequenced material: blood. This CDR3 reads CAISDLPYEQYF. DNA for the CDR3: TGTGCCATCAGTGACCTGCCCTACGAGCAGTACTTC.